The rows below give T cell receptor beta chains drawn from one sample of a study of identical twins. TCRdb reprocessed the 5' RACE reads via MiXCR and lists one record per CDR3 protein. Among about 450,000 distinct CDR3 sequences listed, around a sixth were seen once. The sequenced sample consisted of naive T cells sorted from blood. The receptors shown here come from a man aged 50 to 60 in good health. The CDR3 runs from the conserved cysteine through the conserved F or W. The order of the fields is CDR3 protein, CDR3 DNA, J gene, V gene, clone size, D gene. The D gene is left open where the match is weak. Size tells how often a clone was seen (once, few, many) or the class of an expanded clone, and some rows leave it out.

CDR3: CASREGLANTGELFF
DNA: TGTGCCAGCAGGGAGGGACTAGCGAACACCGGGGAGCTGTTTTTT
J: TRBJ2-2
V: TRBV7-2
size: few
D: TRBD2

CDR3: CASSWSDREADTQYF
DNA: TGTGCCAGCAGTTGGTCGGACAGGGAGGCAGATACGCAGTATTTT
J: TRBJ2-3
V: TRBV6-5
size: NA
D: TRBD1

CDR3: CASSLRASDNEQFF
DNA: TGCGCCAGCAGCTTGAGGGCTAGTGACAATGAGCAGTTCTTC
J: TRBJ2-1
V: TRBV5-1
size: few
D: NA

CDR3: CASSLGTSWSSYNEQFF
DNA: TGTGCCAGTAGCCTAGGGACTAGCTGGAGCTCCTACAATGAGCAGTTCTTC
J: TRBJ2-1
V: TRBV19
size: NA
D: TRBD2

CDR3: CASSQDRAGGPQYEQYF
DNA: TGTGCCAGCAGCCAGGATAGAGCGGGAGGGCCACAGTACGAGCAGTACTTC
J: TRBJ2-7
V: TRBV4-2
size: NA
D: TRBD2

CDR3: CASSPFGDSSYNEQFF
DNA: TGCGCCAGCAGCCCCTTCGGAGACAGCTCCTACAATGAGCAGTTCTTC
J: TRBJ2-1
V: TRBV4-1
size: NA
D: NA

CDR3: CASSFGREQFF
DNA: TGTGCCAGCAGTTTCGGACGGGAGCAGTTCTTC
J: TRBJ2-1
V: TRBV12-3/TRBV12-4
size: NA
D: NA

CDR3: CASSPDRGPYEQYF
DNA: TGTGCCAGCAGCCCGGACAGGGGGCCCTACGAGCAGTACTTC
J: TRBJ2-7
V: TRBV7-9
size: many
D: TRBD1

CDR3: CASSAGQPNTEAFF
DNA: TGCGCCAGCAGCGCGGGACAACCGAACACTGAAGCTTTCTTT
J: TRBJ1-1
V: TRBV5-1
size: NA
D: NA

CDR3: CASSLGTSGIHEQFF
DNA: TGTGCCAGCAGCCTAGGGACTAGCGGGATCCATGAGCAGTTCTTC
J: TRBJ2-1
V: TRBV9
size: NA
D: TRBD2

CDR3: CASSYSGLGHSNQPQHF
DNA: TGTGCCAGCAGTTACTCCGGGTTGGGGCATAGCAATCAGCCCCAGCATTTT
J: TRBJ1-5
V: TRBV6-2/TRBV6-3
size: NA
D: NA

CDR3: CSVAGRQAFNYGYTF
DNA: TGCAGCGTTGCCGGTCGACAGGCTTTTAACTATGGCTACACCTTC
J: TRBJ1-2
V: TRBV29-1
size: NA
D: NA

CDR3: CASSFGTMNTEAFF
DNA: TGTGCCAGCAGCTTTGGGACTATGAACACTGAAGCTTTCTTT
J: TRBJ1-1
V: TRBV7-2
size: NA
D: NA

CDR3: CASSSAPRDRGLEQYF
DNA: TGTGCCAGCAGTTCGGCCCCCCGGGACAGGGGGTTGGAGCAGTACTTC
J: TRBJ2-7
V: TRBV27
size: few
D: TRBD1

CDR3: CASRDLGGNQPQHF
DNA: TGTGCCAGTAGGGACCTGGGGGGCAATCAGCCCCAGCATTTT
J: TRBJ1-5
V: TRBV19
size: NA
D: NA

CDR3: CASSAVSGTQYF
DNA: TGTGCCAGCAGCGCGGTATCGGGGACGCAGTATTTT
J: TRBJ2-3
V: TRBV7-2
size: few
D: NA

CDR3: CSARTSGRASYNEQFF
DNA: TGCAGTGCGCGGACTAGCGGGAGGGCCAGTTACAATGAGCAGTTCTTC
J: TRBJ2-1
V: TRBV20-1
size: few
D: TRBD2

CDR3: CASSYSSLALAKNIQYF
DNA: TGTGCCAGCAGTTACTCGAGTCTAGCTCTAGCCAAAAACATTCAGTACTTC
J: TRBJ2-4
V: TRBV6-5
size: NA
D: NA

CDR3: CASSRKIGQVVNEQYF
DNA: TGTGCCAGCAGCCGGAAAATTGGACAGGTAGTCAACGAGCAGTACTTC
J: TRBJ2-7
V: TRBV3-1
size: NA
D: TRBD1

CDR3: CASSPIQGASDTQYF
DNA: TGCGCCAGCAGCCCTATACAGGGGGCGTCAGATACGCAGTATTTT
J: TRBJ2-3
V: TRBV5-1
size: few
D: TRBD1

CDR3: CAISEGGGIGTDTQYF
DNA: TGTGCCATCAGTGAGGGTGGCGGGATCGGCACAGATACGCAGTATTTT
J: TRBJ2-3
V: TRBV10-3
size: many
D: NA

CDR3: CASSFWDRDYEQYF
DNA: TGTGCCAGCAGCTTCTGGGACAGGGACTACGAGCAGTACTTC
J: TRBJ2-7
V: TRBV5-6
size: NA
D: TRBD1

CDR3: CASSVTGTRHNEQFF
DNA: TGTGCCAGCAGCGTAACCGGGACAAGGCACAATGAGCAGTTCTTC
J: TRBJ2-1
V: TRBV7-2
size: few
D: NA

CDR3: CSARQDGRLYGYGQPQHF
DNA: TGCAGTGCTAGACAAGACGGGAGACTTTACGGTTACGGTCAGCCCCAGCATTTT
J: TRBJ1-5
V: TRBV20-1
size: few
D: NA

CDR3: CASSYLVGEKLFF
DNA: TGTGCCAGCAGTTACCTGGTTGGGGAAAAACTGTTTTTT
J: TRBJ1-4
V: TRBV6-5
size: NA
D: NA

CDR3: CASKSLGQDTTRCF
DNA: TGTGCCAGCAAGAGTTTGGGACAGGATACTACAAGATGCTTC
J: TRBJ2-5
V: TRBV6-1
size: NA
D: TRBD1

CDR3: CASSLDLAGRTGELFF
DNA: TGTGCCAGCAGCTTAGATCTAGCGGGCCGCACCGGGGAGCTGTTTTTT
J: TRBJ2-2
V: TRBV11-3
size: NA
D: TRBD2

CDR3: CASSPRTVAVRNEQFF
DNA: TGTGCCAGCAGCCCGCGGACGGTAGCTGTTCGCAATGAGCAGTTCTTC
J: TRBJ2-1
V: TRBV7-2
size: many
D: NA

CDR3: CASSPSSGDETQYF
DNA: TGCGCCAGCAGCCCTAGCTCGGGTGACGAGACCCAGTACTTC
J: TRBJ2-5
V: TRBV5-1
size: many
D: NA

CDR3: CASSQVAGTGELFF
DNA: TGTGCCAGCAGCCAAGTTGCGGGGACCGGGGAGCTGTTTTTT
J: TRBJ2-2
V: TRBV3-1
size: many
D: NA

CDR3: CASSLLGEYHEQYF
DNA: TGTGCCAGCAGTTTGTTAGGGGAATACCACGAGCAGTACTTC
J: TRBJ2-7
V: TRBV12-3/TRBV12-4
size: NA
D: NA

CDR3: CASSQDITADTQYF
DNA: TGCGCCAGCAGCCAAGATATCACAGCGGATACGCAGTATTTT
J: TRBJ2-3
V: TRBV4-3
size: many
D: NA

CDR3: CASSQDRDTDGSGANVLTF
DNA: TGCGCCAGCAGCCAGGACCGGGACACAGACGGCTCTGGGGCCAACGTCCTGACTTTC
J: TRBJ2-6
V: TRBV4-3
size: few
D: NA

CDR3: CASSLGLAGGYNEQFF
DNA: TGCGCCAGCAGCTTGGGGCTGGCAGGCGGTTACAATGAGCAGTTCTTC
J: TRBJ2-1
V: TRBV5-1
size: many
D: NA

CDR3: CSVETSGRDLYEQYF
DNA: TGCAGCGTTGAAACTAGCGGGAGAGACCTTTACGAGCAGTACTTC
J: TRBJ2-7
V: TRBV29-1
size: few
D: TRBD2

CDR3: CASSSLAGVGEQYF
DNA: TGTGCCAGCAGTTCACTAGCGGGAGTGGGAGAGCAGTACTTC
J: TRBJ2-7
V: TRBV6-2/TRBV6-3
size: NA
D: TRBD2

CDR3: CASSVAGGTSGRSGNIQYF
DNA: TGTGCCAGCAGCGTAGCGGGCGGGACTAGCGGGAGAAGTGGTAACATTCAGTACTTC
J: TRBJ2-4
V: TRBV9
size: few
D: TRBD2

CDR3: CASSFLAGGRFSTDTQYF
DNA: TGTGCCAGCAGTTTTTTAGCGGGGGGCCGATTTAGCACAGATACGCAGTATTTT
J: TRBJ2-3
V: TRBV12-3/TRBV12-4
size: few
D: TRBD2

CDR3: CASSQDGGELFF
DNA: TGTGCCAGCAGCCAAGACGGCGGGGAGCTGTTTTTT
J: TRBJ2-2
V: TRBV14
size: NA
D: NA